This T cell receptor (beta chain) comes out of a study of T cells in Graves' hyperthyroidism and ophthalmopathy. A patient was excluded if there was uncontrolled infection, other autoimmune disease, pregnancy or lactation. Diagnosis rested on symptoms, serum thyroxine and TRAb, thyroid ultrasound, and orbital computed tomography. This clonotype was found many times. Amplification of TCR beta CDR3 regions was performed using RNA transcripts as template. First-round RT-PCR with HTBI primers amplified the TCR CDR3 region. TCRdb passed the multiplex PCR reads through MiXCR, listing each CDR3 protein once. The sample records around 480,000 distinct CDR3 sequences, around an eighth being singletons. There are 15 residues in the CDR3. Germline CDR1 is MNHNY and CDR2 is SVGAGI (reference sequence). V lost 0 bases to trimming and J lost 7 bases, with 15 bases between them.

What was sequenced was blood. The clonotype comes from a woman between 18 and 30 years old with Graves' hyperthyroidism. This sequence joins TRBV6-6 and TRBJ1-2; D is undetermined. In DNA form, the CDR3 reads TGTGCCAGCAGTTACTCGACGCGGATCGATAGTGGCTACACCTTC. Translating it yields CASSYSTRIDSGYTF.